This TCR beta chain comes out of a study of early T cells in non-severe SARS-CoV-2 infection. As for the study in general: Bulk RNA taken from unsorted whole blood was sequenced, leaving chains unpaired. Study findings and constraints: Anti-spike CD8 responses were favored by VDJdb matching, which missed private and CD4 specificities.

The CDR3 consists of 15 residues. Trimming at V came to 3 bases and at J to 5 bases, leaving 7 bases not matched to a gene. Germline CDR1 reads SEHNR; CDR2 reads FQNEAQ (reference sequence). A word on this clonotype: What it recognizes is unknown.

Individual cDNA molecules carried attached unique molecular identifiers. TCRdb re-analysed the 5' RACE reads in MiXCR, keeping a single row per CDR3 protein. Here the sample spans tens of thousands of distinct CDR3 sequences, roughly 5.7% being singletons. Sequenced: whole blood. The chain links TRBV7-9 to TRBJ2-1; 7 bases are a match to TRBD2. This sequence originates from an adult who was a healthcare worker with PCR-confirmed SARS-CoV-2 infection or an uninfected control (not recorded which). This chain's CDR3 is CASSFGTKADNEQFF. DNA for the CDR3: TGTGCCAGCAGCTTCGGGACTAAGGCGGACAATGAGCAGTTCTTC.